These 4 T cell receptor beta chains were all obtained from the same sample, sequenced in a study of shared clonotypes between healthy human individuals (dated by TCRdb to 2018 to 2020). CD8 naive samples consisted of CD45RO-negative cells that were positively selected for CCR7, yielding a CD45RA+CCR7+ population without TemRA cells. Libraries were made using the immunoSEQ multiplex PCR assay. TCRdb re-hosts the immuneACCESS table, in-frame sequences only. Its copies lack some clones; in the studies checked, an unresolved V gene accounts for under half of them, and the cause for the rest is not known. This sample is represented by about 1.9 million clones; just over 90% of them were singletons. The ten largest clones take up approximately 1.6% of the sample. The material sequenced was naive CD8+ T cells from PBMCs. This sample's cell subset or site label indicates: CD45RA+CCR7+. Receptor source: a man younger than 35 in good health. Some clones in this sample may be carry-over from other donors' samples.

The chain uses TRBV10-1 and TRBJ2-2; TRBD2 matches 7 bases. This CDR3 spans 15 amino acids. The trim removed 2 bases at V and 5 bases at J, leaving 5 bases unmatched. Germline CDR1 WNHNN, CDR2 SYGVQD (reference sequence). In DNA, the CDR3 is TGCGCCAGCAGTGAGGAGGGAGCGGGAACCGGGGAGCTGTTTTTT. Its protein product is CASSEEGAGTGELFF.

The V and J genes are TRBV27 and TRBJ2-2; 16 bases agree with TRBD2. The CDR3 has 19 residues. The V segment lost 8 bases and the J segment 0 bases; nucleotides outside the gene matches: 9. From germline, CDR1 is MNHEY and CDR2 SMNVEV (reference sequence). The CDR3 is CASAPGLAGGPSNTGELFF. In DNA form, the CDR3 reads TGTGCCAGCGCTCCGGGACTAGCGGGAGGGCCATCGAACACCGGGGAGCTGTTTTTT.

This chain links TRBV7-9 with TRBJ2-1, with 7 positions matching TRBD2. The CDR3 contains 15 residues. The V gene end was trimmed by 6 bases and the J gene end by 2 bases; junction bases not matched to a gene: 7. The germline gives CDR1 SEHNR, CDR2 FQNEAQ (reference sequence). The CDR3 DNA reads as TGTGCCAGCAGTGGGGAGGGGATCGCCTACAATGAGCAGTTCTTC. It encodes CASSGEGIAYNEQFF. Full variable domain (missing parts from reference TRBV7-9 and TRBJ2-1): DTGVSQNPRHKITKRGQNVTFRCDPISEHNRLYWYRQTLGQGPEFLTYFQNEAQLEKSRLLSDRFSAERPKGSFSTLEIQRTEQGDSAMYLCASSGEGIAYNEQFFGPGTRLTVL.

In regard to this clone: Other DNA sequences in this specimen translate into the identical CDR3. The chain couples TRBV27 to TRBJ1-2; possible D gene TRBD1, 5 bases. Trimming shortened V by 8 bases and J by 5 bases, and 9 bases separated the two germline ends. CDR3 length equals 11 residues. CDR1 is MNHEY and CDR2 is SMNVEV in the germline V gene (reference sequence). The CDR3 nucleotides are TGTGCCAGCCTTGGGGGATATGGCTACACCTTC. Encoded protein: CASLGGYGYTF.